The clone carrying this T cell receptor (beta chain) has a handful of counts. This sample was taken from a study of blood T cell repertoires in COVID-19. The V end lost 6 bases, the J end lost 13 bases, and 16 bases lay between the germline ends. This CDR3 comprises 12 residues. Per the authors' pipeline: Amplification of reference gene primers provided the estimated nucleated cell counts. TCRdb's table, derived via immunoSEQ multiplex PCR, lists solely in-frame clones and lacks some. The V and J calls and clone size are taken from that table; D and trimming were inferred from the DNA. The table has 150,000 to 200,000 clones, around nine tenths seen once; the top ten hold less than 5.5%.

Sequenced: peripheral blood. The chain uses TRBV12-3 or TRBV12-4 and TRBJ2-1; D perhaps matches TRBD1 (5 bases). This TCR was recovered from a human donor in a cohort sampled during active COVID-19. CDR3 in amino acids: CASSLGVYLQFF. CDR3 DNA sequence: TGTGCCAGCAGCCTAGGGGTGTATTTACAGTTCTTC.